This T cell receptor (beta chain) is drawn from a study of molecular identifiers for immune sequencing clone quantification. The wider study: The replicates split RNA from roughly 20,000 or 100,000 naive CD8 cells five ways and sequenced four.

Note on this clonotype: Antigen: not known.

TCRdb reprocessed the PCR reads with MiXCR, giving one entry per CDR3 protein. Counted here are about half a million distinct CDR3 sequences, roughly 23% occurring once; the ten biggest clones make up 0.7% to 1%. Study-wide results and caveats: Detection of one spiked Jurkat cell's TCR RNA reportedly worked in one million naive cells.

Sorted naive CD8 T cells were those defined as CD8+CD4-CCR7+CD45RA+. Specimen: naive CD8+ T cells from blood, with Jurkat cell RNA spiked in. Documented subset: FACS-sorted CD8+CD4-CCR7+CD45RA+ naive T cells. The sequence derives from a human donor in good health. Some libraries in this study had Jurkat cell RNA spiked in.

CDR3 in amino acids: CASRITAAGVLWNEQYF. In DNA, the CDR3 is TGTGCCAGCAGGATAACCGCCGCGGGAGTGCTTTGGAACGAGCAGTACTTC. The V gene is TRBV11-3, the J gene TRBJ2-7; 7 bases line up with TRBD2. Trimming at V came to 6 bases and at J to 5 bases, leaving 19 bases not matched to a gene. Per germline, CDR1 SGHNT and CDR2 YENEEA. CDR3 length equals 17 residues.